Sequencing of this T cell receptor (beta chain) was carried out in a study of T cell responses to AZD1222 COVID-19 vaccine. Details on this clone: The antigen remains undetermined.

Study-level results: Baseline serology detected seropositivity in only a handful of AZD1222 recipients. White British donors predominated, females outnumbered males, and clonal diversity was possibly underestimated. In all cases, repertoires were sampled only after the peak T cell response.

Analysis merged second doses at about 4 or about 12 weeks. Generated by immunoSEQ multiplex PCR, the TCRdb table keeps only in-frame clones and is missing some. The sample holds under 50,000 clones; 80% to 90% are singletons and the top ten take around 1.1%. Per germline, CDR1 SGHRS and CDR2 YFSETQ. The CDR3 has 15 residues. The germline V and J ends were trimmed by 1 base and 2 bases, with 7 bases remaining between them. The source of this sequence is an adult who received the AZD1222 COVID-19 vaccine. This chain connects TRBV5-1 to TRBJ1-6; D is ambiguous. Sequenced material: peripheral blood, taken 28 days after the second AZD1222 dose. CDR3 nucleotide sequence: TGCGCCAGCAGCTTGTCCGCGCCCTATAATTCACCCCTCCACTTT. This translates into CASSLSAPYNSPLHF.